This T cell receptor (beta chain) appears in the sequencing data of a study of blood T cell repertoires in COVID-19. Study-wide background: Donors in the United States, Italy and Spain gave samples during acute or convalescent COVID-19.

Everyone who took part was 18 to 89 years old, and they came from about two dozen US areas. Each participant's cohort was designated according to participant-reported clinical history. Two consecutive negative NP/OP PCR tests, clearance, or resolved symptoms defined Cohort 3 recovery. Germline V lookup: CDR1 SGHTA, CDR2 FQGTGA. The CDR3 covers 14 residues. V was trimmed by 5 bases and J by 0 bases, leaving 10 bases between them. Sequencing was performed with immunoSEQ multiplex PCR; in TCRdb, only in-frame clones are kept and a portion is missing. The repertoire holds around 300,000 clones, with roughly nine tenths as singletons.

This TCR came from a woman aged 55-70 years who had recovered from COVID-19. The chain has TRBV7-3 and TRBJ2-5, with D tentatively TRBD1 (6 bases). Material: PBMCs or T cells enriched from blood (not recorded which). The CDR3 is CASSPQGNQETQYF. CDR3 DNA: TGTGCCAGCAGCCCCCAGGGGAACCAAGAGACCCAGTACTTC.